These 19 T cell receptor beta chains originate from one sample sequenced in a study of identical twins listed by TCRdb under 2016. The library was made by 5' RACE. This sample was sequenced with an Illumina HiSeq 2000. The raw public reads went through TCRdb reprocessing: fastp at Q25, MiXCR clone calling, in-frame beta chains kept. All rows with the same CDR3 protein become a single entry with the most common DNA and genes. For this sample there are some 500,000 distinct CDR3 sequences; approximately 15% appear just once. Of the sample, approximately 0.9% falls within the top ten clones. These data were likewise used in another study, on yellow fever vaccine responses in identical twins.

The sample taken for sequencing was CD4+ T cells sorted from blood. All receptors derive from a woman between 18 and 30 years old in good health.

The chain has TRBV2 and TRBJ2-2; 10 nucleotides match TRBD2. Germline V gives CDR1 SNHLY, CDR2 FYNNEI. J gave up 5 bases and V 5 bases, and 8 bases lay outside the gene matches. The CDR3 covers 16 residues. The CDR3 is CASSTASGGNTGELFF. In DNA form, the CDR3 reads TGTGCCAGCAGTACCGCTAGCGGGGGAAATACCGGGGAGCTGTTTTTT.

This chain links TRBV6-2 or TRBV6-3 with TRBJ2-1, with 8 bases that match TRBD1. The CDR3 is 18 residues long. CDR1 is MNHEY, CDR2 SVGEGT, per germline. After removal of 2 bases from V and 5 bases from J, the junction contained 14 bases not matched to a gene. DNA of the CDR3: TGTGCCAGCAGTTACGGACCAATTCCGGGACAGGTTAACAATGAGCAGTTCTTC. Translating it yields CASSYGPIPGQVNNEQFF.

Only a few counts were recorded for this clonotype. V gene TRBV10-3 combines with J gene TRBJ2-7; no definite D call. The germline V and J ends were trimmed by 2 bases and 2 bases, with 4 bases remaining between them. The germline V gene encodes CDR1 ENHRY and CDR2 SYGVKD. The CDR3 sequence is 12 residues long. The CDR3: CAISELAYEQYF. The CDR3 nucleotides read TGTGCCATCAGTGAGCTAGCCTACGAGCAGTACTTC.

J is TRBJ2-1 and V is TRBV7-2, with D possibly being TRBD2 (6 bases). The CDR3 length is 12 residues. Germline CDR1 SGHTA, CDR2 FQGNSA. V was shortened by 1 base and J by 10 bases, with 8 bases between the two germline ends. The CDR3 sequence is CASSLGLAEQFF. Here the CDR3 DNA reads TGTGCCAGCAGCTTAGGCCTAGCGGAGCAGTTCTTC.

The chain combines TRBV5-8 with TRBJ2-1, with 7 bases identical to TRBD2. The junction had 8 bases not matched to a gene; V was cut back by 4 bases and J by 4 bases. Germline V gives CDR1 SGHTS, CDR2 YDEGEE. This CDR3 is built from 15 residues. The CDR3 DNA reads TGTGCCAGCAGCCCCCGGGGGGAGGTGTACAATGAGCAGTTCTTC. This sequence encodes CASSPRGEVYNEQFF.

In nucleotides, the CDR3 is TGTGCCAGCAGTCCCCAGACAGGCCCATATACGCAGTATTTT. Amino acid sequence: CASSPQTGPYTQYF. The V and J genes are TRBV27 and TRBJ2-3; possibly TRBD1 for D (6 bases). V was shortened by 5 bases and J by 7 bases, with 16 bases between the two germline ends. This CDR3 is built from 14 residues. Germline loops: CDR1 MNHEY, CDR2 SMNVEV (reference sequence).

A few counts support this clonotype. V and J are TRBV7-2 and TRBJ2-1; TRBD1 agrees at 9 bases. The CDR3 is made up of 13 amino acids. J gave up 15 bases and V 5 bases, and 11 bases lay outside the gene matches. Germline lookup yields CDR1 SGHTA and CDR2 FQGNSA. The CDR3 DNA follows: TGTGCCAGCAGCACACAACAGGGGGCGCATCGGTTCTTC. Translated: CASSTQQGAHRFF.

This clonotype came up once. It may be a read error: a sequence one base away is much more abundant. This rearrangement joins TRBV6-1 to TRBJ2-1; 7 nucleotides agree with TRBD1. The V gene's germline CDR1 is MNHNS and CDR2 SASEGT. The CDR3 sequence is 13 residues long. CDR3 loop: CASRGTEYNEQLF. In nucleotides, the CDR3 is TGTGCCAGCAGGGGGACAGAGTACAATGAGCAGCTCTTC.

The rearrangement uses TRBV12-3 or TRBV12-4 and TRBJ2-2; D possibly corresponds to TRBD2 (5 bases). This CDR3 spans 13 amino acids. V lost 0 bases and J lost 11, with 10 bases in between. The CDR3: CASSLAEEAELFF. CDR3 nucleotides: TGTGCCAGCAGTTTAGCGGAGGAGGCAGAGCTGTTTTTT.

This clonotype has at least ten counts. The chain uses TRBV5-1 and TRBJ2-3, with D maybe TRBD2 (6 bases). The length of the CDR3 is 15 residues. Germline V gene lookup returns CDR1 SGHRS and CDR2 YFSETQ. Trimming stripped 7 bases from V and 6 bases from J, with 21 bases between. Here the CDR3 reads CASRRGLSSSDTQYF. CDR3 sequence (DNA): TGCGCCAGCCGTAGGGGACTTAGTTCATCCGATACGCAGTATTTT.

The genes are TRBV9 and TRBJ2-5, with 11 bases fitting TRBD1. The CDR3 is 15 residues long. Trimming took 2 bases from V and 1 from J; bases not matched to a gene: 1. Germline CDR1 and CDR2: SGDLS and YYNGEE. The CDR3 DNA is TGTGCCAGCAGCGTGGGGACAGGGGGCCAAGAGACCCAGTACTTC. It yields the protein CASSVGTGGQETQYF.

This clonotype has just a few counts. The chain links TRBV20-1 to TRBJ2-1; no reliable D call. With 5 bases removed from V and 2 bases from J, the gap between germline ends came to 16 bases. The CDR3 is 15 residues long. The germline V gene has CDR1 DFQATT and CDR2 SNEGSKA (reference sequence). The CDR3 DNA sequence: TGCAGTGCTCCCGATTCCATTACAACCTACAATGAGCAGTTCTTC. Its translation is CSAPDSITTYNEQFF.

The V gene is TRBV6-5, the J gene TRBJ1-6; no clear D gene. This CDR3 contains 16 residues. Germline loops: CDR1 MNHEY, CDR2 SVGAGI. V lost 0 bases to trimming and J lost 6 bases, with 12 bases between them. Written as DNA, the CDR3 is TGTGCCAGCAGTTACTCGACGGAAGGGCGTAATTCACCCCTCCACTTT. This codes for CASSYSTEGRNSPLHF.

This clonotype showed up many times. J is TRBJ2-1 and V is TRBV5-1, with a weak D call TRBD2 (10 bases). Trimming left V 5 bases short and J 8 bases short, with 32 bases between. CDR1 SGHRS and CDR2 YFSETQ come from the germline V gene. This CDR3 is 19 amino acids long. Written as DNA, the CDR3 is TGCGCCAGCAGAACAAAGGGACAGGGTAAAGCGGGAGGGTCTGATGAGCAGTTCTTC. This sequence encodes CASRTKGQGKAGGSDEQFF.

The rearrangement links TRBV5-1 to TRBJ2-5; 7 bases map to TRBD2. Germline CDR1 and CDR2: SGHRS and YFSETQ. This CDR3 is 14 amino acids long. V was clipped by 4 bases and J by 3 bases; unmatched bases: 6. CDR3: CASSAGTKKETQYF. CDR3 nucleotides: TGCGCCAGCAGCGCCGGGACTAAAAAAGAGACCCAGTACTTC.

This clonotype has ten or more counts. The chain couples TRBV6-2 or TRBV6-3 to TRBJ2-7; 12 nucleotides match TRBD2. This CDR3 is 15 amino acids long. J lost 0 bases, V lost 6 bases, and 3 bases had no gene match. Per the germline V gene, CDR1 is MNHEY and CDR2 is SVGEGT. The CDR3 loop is CASRPGLAGSYEQYF. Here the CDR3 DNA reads TGTGCCAGCAGGCCGGGACTAGCGGGCTCCTACGAGCAGTACTTC.

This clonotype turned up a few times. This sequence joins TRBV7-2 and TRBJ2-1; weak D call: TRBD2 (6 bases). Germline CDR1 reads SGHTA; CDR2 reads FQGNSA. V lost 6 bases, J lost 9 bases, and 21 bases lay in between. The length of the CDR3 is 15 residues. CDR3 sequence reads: CASRHDWGRGGEQFF. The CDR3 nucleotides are TGTGCCAGCAGACACGATTGGGGCCGGGGAGGTGAGCAGTTCTTC.

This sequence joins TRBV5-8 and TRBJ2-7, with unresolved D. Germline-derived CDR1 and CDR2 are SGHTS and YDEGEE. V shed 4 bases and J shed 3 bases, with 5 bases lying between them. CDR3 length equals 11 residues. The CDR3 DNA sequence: TGTGCCAGCAGCAAGTACTACGAGCAGTACTTC. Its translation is CASSKYYEQYF.

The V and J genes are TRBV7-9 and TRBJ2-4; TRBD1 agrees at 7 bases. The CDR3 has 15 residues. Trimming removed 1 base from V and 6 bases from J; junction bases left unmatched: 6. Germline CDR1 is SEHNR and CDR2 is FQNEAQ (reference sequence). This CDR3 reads CASSLVGGAGNIQYF. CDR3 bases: TGTGCCAGCAGCTTAGTAGGGGGCGCCGGAAACATTCAGTACTTC.